The 6 T cell receptor beta chains given below trace back to one sample, sequenced in a study of CXCR3-negative and CXCR3-positive naive CD8 T cells. Whole-study results and caveats: Naive CXCR3-positive cells had TRB CDR3s more hydrophobic than those of CXCR3-negative naive cells.

TRB cDNA was prepared as libraries by UMI-labeled 5' RACE. TCRdb reprocessed the 5' RACE reads and stores each CDR3 protein as one record, lacking DNA. Here the sample table reports roughly 5,000 distinct CDR3 sequences. No antigen is known for these receptors. Specimen: naive CXCR3+ CD8+ T cells from blood. Subset: CD45RO-CCR7+CD27+CD95- naive CD8+ T cells expressing CXCR3 (TNR3+). The receptors shown here come from a human donor in good health. Some clones in this sample may be carry-over from other donors' samples.

The chain has TRBV12-3 or TRBV12-4 and TRBJ2-5. The CDR3 sequence is 13 residues long. CDR3 protein: CASSLLLQETQYF.

This clonotype registers medium-sized by frequency. CDR3 in amino acids: CSVPAGPAEQFF. The chain carries TRBV29-1 and TRBJ2-1; the D call of TRBD2 rests on TCRdb alone, since no DNA is present to check it. The CDR3 extends over 12 amino acids. In germline, CDR1 is SQVTM, CDR2 ANQGSEA.

By frequency, this clonotype is medium-sized (0.01 to 0.1%). The rearrangement links TRBV7-6 to TRBJ2-2; TCRdb reports TRBD2, a call that lacks DNA to check it against. The germline V gene has CDR1 SGHVS and CDR2 FNYEAQ. The CDR3 sequence is 17 residues long. CDR3: CASSLVPGPSNTGELFF.

The chain combines TRBV13 with TRBJ2-7; TCRdb's assignment of TRBD2 cannot be checked, as there is no DNA. The germline CDR1 and CDR2 sequences are PRHDT and FYEKMQ (reference sequence). The CDR3 contains 15 residues. The CDR3 region is CASSPWTSGSYEQYF.

The chain is built from TRBV29-1 and TRBJ2-7. CDR3 length: 17 residues. In germline, CDR1 is SQVTM, CDR2 ANQGSEA. The CDR3 sequence: CSVEDRPGKSSSYEQYF.

This chain uses TRBV5-1 with TRBJ2-1; TCRdb returns TRBD1, unconfirmable since there is no DNA. This CDR3 has 17 residues. Germline V gene sequence: CDR1 SGHRS, CDR2 YFSETQ. The CDR3 loop is CASSLRSWDRAYNEQFF.